This T cell receptor (beta chain) was recovered during a study of blood T cells in healthy people across ages. Broader study findings: Estimates of diversity drawn from one million T cells were considered underestimates.

About this clonotype itself: Antigen: not known.

The second PCR ran roughly 6 to 11 cycles with a sample-barcoded 5' primer and J-beta primers. Using its own MiXCR run on the 5' RACE reads, TCRdb lists one record per CDR3 protein. The sample shows 980,000 or so distinct CDR3 sequences, about 44% of them seen only once. CDR1 and CDR2 from the germline V gene are GTSNPN and SVGIG (reference sequence). The CDR3 loop spans 15 amino acids. Trimming took 3 bases from V and 5 from J; bases not matched to a gene: 12. Donation came from healthy Caucasian individuals in Russia who were aged roughly 6 to 95. This chain links TRBV30 with TRBJ1-1; TRBD1 matches at 7 bases. The sequence was collected from a man aged 25-45 years in good health. Input material: blood. In DNA form, the CDR3 reads TGTGCCTGGAGCTTCTTGGGTCAGGGGGAAACTGAAGCTTTCTTT. Amino acids: CAWSFLGQGETEAFF.